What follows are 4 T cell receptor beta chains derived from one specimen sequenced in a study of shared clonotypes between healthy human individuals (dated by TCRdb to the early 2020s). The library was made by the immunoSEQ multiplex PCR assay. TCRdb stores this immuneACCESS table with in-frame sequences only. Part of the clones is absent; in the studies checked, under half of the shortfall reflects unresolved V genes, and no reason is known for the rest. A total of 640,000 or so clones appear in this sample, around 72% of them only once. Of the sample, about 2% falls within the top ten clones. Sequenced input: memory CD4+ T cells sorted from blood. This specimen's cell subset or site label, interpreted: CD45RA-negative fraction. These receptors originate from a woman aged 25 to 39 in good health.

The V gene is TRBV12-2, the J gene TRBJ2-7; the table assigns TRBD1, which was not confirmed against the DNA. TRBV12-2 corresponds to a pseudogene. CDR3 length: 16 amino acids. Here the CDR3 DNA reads TGTGCAAGTCGCTCAAGGGGCAGGAGTCTAACCTACGAGCAGTACTTC. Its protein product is CASRSRGRSLTYEQYF.

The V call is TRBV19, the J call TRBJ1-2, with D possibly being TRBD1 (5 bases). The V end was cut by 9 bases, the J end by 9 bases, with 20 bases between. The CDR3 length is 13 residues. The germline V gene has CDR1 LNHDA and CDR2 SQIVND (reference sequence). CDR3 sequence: CASRKEGRLSYTF. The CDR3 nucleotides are TGTGCCAGCAGAAAGGAGGGACGTTTGAGCTACACCTTC. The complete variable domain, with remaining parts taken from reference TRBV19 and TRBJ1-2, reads DGGITQSPKYLFRKEGQNVTLSCEQNLNHDAMYWYRQDPGQGLRLIYYSQIVNDFQKGDIAEGYSVSREKKESFPLTVTSAQKNPTAFYLCASRKEGRLSYTFGSGTRLTVV.

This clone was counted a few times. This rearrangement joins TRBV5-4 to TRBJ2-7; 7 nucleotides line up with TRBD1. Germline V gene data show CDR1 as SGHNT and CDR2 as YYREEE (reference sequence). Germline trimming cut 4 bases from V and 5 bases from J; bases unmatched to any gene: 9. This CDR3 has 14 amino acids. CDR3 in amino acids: CASSPPTGIDEQYF. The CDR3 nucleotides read TGTGCCAGCAGCCCCCCGACAGGGATAGACGAGCAGTACTTC.

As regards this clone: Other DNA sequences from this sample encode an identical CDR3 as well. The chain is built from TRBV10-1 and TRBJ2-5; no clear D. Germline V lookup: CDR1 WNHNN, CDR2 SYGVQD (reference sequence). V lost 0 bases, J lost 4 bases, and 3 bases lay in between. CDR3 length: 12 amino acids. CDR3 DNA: TGCGCCAGCAGTGAGTCGAGAGAGACCCAGTACTTC. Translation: CASSESRETQYF.